The rows below give T cell receptor beta chains drawn from one sample of a study of T cell responses to AZD1222 COVID-19 vaccine. The method was immunoSEQ multiplex PCR; TCRdb's version includes in-frame clones alone and lacks a portion of them. The sample includes 80,000 to 100,000 clones, just over 85% of them seen just once. Here the sequenced sample was peripheral blood, taken on day 0 of MenACWY control vaccination. The receptors were sampled from an adult in good health. Both conserved end residues are part of each CDR3.

TRBJ2-2,TRBV24-1,CATEGRGHDAGELFF
TRBJ1-4,TRBV3-1/TRBV3-2,CASSQPGGTRGEKLFF
TRBJ1-1,TRBV7-8,CASSFRMGGNTEAFF
TRBJ1-1,TRBV9,CASSNRRGALNTEAFF
TRBJ1-3,TRBV12-3/TRBV12-4,CASSWSNTIYF
TRBJ1-5,TRBV9,CASSRTVGNQPQHF
TRBJ1-3,TRBV5-4,CASSRTGERSTIYF
TRBJ1-5,TRBV7-8,CASSRYAGAASNQPQHF
TRBJ2-2,TRBV7-8,CASSRGTSGGRTGELFF
TRBJ2-1,TRBV7-2,CASSRGDSSYNEQFF
TRBJ1-1,TRBV18,CASSPFEGNTEAFF
TRBJ1-6,TRBV18,CASSPEGSINSPLHF